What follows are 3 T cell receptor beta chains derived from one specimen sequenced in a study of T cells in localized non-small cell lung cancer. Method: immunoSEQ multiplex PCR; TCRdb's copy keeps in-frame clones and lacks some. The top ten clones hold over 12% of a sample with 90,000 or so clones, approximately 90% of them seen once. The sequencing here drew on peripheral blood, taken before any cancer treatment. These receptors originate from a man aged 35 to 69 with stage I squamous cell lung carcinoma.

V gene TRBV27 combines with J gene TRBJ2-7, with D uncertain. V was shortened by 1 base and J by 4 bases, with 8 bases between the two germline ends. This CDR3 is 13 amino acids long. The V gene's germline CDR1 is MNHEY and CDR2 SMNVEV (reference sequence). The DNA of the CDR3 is TGTGCCAGCAGTTTATTGGCCGGATACGAGCAGTACTTC. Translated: CASSLLAGYEQYF.

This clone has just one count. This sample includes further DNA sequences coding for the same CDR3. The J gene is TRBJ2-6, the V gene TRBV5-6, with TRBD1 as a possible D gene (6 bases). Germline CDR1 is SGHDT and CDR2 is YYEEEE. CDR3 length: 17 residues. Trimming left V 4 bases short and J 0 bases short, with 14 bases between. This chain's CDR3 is CASSLRTDSSGANVLTF. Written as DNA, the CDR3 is TGTGCCAGCAGCCTGCGGACAGACAGCTCTGGGGCCAACGTCCTGACTTTC.

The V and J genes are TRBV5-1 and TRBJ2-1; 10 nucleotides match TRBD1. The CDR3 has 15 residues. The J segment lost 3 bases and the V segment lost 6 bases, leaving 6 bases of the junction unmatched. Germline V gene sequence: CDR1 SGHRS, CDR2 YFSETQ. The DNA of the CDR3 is TGCGCCAGCAAAGCCGGGACAGGGGACTACAATGAGCAGTTCTTC. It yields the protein CASKAGTGDYNEQFF. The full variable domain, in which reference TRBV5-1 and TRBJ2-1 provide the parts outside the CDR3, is KAGVTQTPRYLIKTRGQQVTLSCSPISGHRSVSWYQQTPGQGLQFLFEYFSETQRNKGNFPGRFSGRQFSNSRSEMNVSTLELGDSALYLCASKAGTGDYNEQFFGPGTRLTVL.